The clone carrying this T cell receptor (beta chain) was recorded many times. The data belong to a study of low-dose radiotherapy and immunotherapy resistance in tumors. This CDR3 has 13 residues. Per germline, CDR1 SQVTM and CDR2 ANQGSEA. V shed 7 bases and J 4 bases; nucleotides not matched to a gene: 7. The time point was: after trial treatment. Treatment: LDRT plus nivolumab, ipilimumab, low-dose cyclophosphamide and aspirin (RACIN trial). First-strand cDNA used TRAV- and TRBV-specific primers, covering alpha and beta chains. Amplification of TCRs used a constant-region primer and V-primer adapter for roughly 22 PCR cycles. mRNA that had been isolated underwent amplification through in vitro transcription. TCRdb analysed the reads with MiXCR anew, one entry per CDR3 protein. The repertoire holds about 44,000 distinct CDR3 sequences, with around 25% as singletons.

The sequence was collected from a male donor with prostate cancer. The sample consisted of PBMCs, taken after low-dose radiotherapy plus immunotherapy. The chain links TRBV29-1 to TRBJ1-1; TRBD1 matches 9 bases. Here the CDR3 reads CSAGTGPGTEAFF. The CDR3 nucleotides are TGCAGCGCGGGGACAGGGCCGGGCACTGAAGCTTTCTTT.